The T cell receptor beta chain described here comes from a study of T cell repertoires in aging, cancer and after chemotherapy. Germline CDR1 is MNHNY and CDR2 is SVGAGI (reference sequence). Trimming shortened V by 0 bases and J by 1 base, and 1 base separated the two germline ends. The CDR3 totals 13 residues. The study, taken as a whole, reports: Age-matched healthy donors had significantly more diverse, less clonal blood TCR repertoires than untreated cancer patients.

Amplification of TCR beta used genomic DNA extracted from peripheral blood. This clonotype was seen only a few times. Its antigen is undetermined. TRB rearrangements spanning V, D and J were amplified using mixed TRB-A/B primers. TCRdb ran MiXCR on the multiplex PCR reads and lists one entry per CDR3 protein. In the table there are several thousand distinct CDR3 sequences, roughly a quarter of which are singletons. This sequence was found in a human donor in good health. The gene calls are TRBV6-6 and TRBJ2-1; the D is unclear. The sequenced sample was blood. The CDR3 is CASSYSSYNEQFF. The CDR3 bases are TGTGCCAGCAGTTACTCTTCCTACAATGAGCAGTTCTTC.